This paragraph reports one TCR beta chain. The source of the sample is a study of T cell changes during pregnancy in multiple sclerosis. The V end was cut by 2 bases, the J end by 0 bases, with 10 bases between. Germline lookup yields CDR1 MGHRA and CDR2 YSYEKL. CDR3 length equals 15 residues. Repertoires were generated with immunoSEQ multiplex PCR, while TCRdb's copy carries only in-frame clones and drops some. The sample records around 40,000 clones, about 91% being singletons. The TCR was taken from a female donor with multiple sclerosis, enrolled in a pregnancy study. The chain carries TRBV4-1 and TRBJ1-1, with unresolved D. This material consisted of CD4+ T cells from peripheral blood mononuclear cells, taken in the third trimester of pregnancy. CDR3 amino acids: CASSQTPQMNTEAFF. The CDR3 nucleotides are TGCGCCAGCAGCCAAACCCCCCAGATGAACACTGAAGCTTTCTTT.